These 10 T cell receptor beta chains came from one sample sequenced in a study of regulatory T cells in long-lasting Graves disease listed by TCRdb under 2021. The library was built by means of multiplex PCR. TCRdb records Illumina HiSeq 4000 as the sequencer. TCR beta libraries were built with iRepertoire HTBI primers and Arm-PCR amplification of CDR3 regions. The raw public data were reprocessed by TCRdb itself: fastp quality trimming at Q25, MiXCR clonotype calling, in-frame beta chains only. Records with the same CDR3 protein are collapsed into one entry carrying the most frequent genes and DNA. The sample table records 400,000 to 600,000 distinct CDR3 sequences; about a fifth of these occur just once. The ten largest clonotypes hold approximately 6.4% of the sample. What the time point label conveys for this sample: persistent/refractory GD, antithyroid drugs over 5 years with positive TRAb. RNA was extracted from PBMCs in TRIzol for both TCR sequencing and RNA sequencing.

The sequences come from peripheral blood mononuclear cells (PBMCs), collected when the disease was refractory, from a patient treated with antithyroid drugs. These receptors originate from a female donor with Graves disease.

This clonotype was detected many times. The rearrangement joins TRBV28 to TRBJ2-7, with D perhaps matching TRBD1 (6 bases). The CDR3 runs 13 residues. Germline V gene data show CDR1 as MDHEN and CDR2 as SYDVKM. Trimming cost V 3 bases and J 5 bases, with 11 bases left between them. The CDR3 DNA follows: TGTGCCAGCAGTTTTAACAGGGCCGACGAGCAGTACTTC. Its translation is CASSFNRADEQYF.

This clonotype was seen many times. The chain recombines TRBV28 with TRBJ1-4; TRBD1 agrees at 11 bases. Germline V gene lookup returns CDR1 MDHEN and CDR2 SYDVKM. V dropped 7 bases and J dropped 8; count of bases not matched to a gene: 21. There are 19 residues in the CDR3. CDR3 amino acids: CASTPTERTGGALREKLFF. For the CDR3, the DNA is TGTGCCAGCACTCCCACTGAGAGGACAGGGGGCGCATTAAGGGAAAAACTGTTTTTT.

The chain carries TRBV6-2 or TRBV6-3 and TRBJ2-1, with D perhaps matching TRBD2 (6 bases). Germline values: CDR1 MNHEY, CDR2 SVGEGT. V was clipped by 11 bases and J by 1 base, with 12 bases between them. The CDR3 contains 13 residues. DNA for the CDR3: TGTGCCGCGCGGGATCGGTCCTACAATGAGCAGTTCTTC. It specifies CAARDRSYNEQFF.

This clonotype showed up many times. The chain couples TRBV28 to TRBJ1-2; D is unclear. The V end lost 3 bases, the J end lost 3 bases, and 11 bases lay between the germline ends. Germline CDR1 MDHEN, CDR2 SYDVKM. CDR3 length equals 14 residues. The CDR3 DNA reads as TGTGCCAGCAGTTTCGGGGTGGCGGACTATGGCTACACCTTC. Residues: CASSFGVADYGYTF.

The rearrangement uses TRBV5-1 and TRBJ2-5; TRBD1 matches 7 bases. CDR1 and CDR2 (germline): SGHRS, YFSETQ. The CDR3 is made up of 16 amino acids. V shed 4 bases, J shed 4 bases, and the junction held 13 bases outside the gene matches. The CDR3 bases are TGCGCCAGCAGCCGGGAAAGACAGGGAGAGAGAGAGACCCAGTACTTC. Translation gives CASSRERQGERETQYF.

This clonotype was observed many times. This chain connects TRBV2 to TRBJ2-5; D tentatively reads TRBD1 or TRBD2 (5 bases each). The CDR3 contains 14 residues. Trimming cost V 2 bases and J 0 bases, with 7 bases left between them. Germline V lookup: CDR1 SNHLY, CDR2 FYNNEI. The CDR3 bases are TGTGCCAGCAGTGAAAGGGACCACCAAGAGACCCAGTACTTC. It yields the protein CASSERDHQETQYF.

The table lists this clonotype with a few counts. The V call is TRBV3-1, the J call TRBJ1-5, with D unresolved. The CDR3 has 14 residues. In germline, CDR1 is LGHDT, CDR2 YNNKEL (reference sequence). V lost 0 bases to trimming and J lost 3 bases, with 6 bases between them. CDR3 bases: TGTGCCAGCAGCCAAGATAGTTTCAATCAGCCCCAGCATTTT. Residues: CASSQDSFNQPQHF. The whole variable domain, filled in from reference TRBV3-1 and TRBJ1-5, reads DTAVSQTPKYLVTQMGNDKSIKCEQNLGHDTMYWYKQDSKKFLKIMFSYNNKELIINETVPNRFSPKSPDKAHLNLHINSLELGDSAVYFCASSQDSFNQPQHFGDGTRLSIL.

J is TRBJ2-7 and V is TRBV7-8, with D perhaps matching TRBD1 (6 bases). Germline values: CDR1 SGHVS, CDR2 FQNEAQ. V was clipped by 5 bases and J by 7 bases, with 18 bases between them. The CDR3 spans 14 residues. The CDR3 DNA reads TGTGCCAGCAGCCTAGTCAGGGGAGTGGGGGAGCAGTACTTC. It yields the protein CASSLVRGVGEQYF.

This clonotype was counted many times. This chain uses TRBV19 with TRBJ1-2; 8 bases are a match to TRBD1. CDR3 length: 14 amino acids. In germline, CDR1 is LNHDA, CDR2 SQIVND (reference sequence). J gave up 5 bases and V 5 bases, and 7 bases lay outside the gene matches. CDR3 residues: CASSDDRGGYGYTF. CDR3 nucleotides: TGTGCCAGTAGTGACGACAGGGGCGGTTATGGCTACACCTTC.

This clonotype was seen at least ten times. V is TRBV11-2 and J is TRBJ2-5, with D hard to call. V lost 7 bases and J lost 6, with 15 bases in between. The CDR3 is made up of 13 amino acids. Germline CDR1 reads SGHAT; CDR2 reads FQNNGV. The CDR3 nucleotides are TGTGCCAGCAAAAGAGCTAGTACAAAGACCCAGTACTTC. It translates to CASKRASTKTQYF.